This T cell receptor (beta chain) was sequenced during a study of blood T cell repertoires in COVID-19. Study overall: Acute-phase and convalescent COVID-19 samples originated in the United States, Italy and Spain.

The V segment lost 0 bases and the J segment 4 bases; nucleotides outside the gene matches: 1. The CDR3 length is 15 residues. Germline loops: CDR1 SGHKS, CDR2 YYEKEE (reference sequence). The data were produced by immunoSEQ multiplex PCR, yet TCRdb's version contains in-frame clones alone and is incomplete. Of fewer than 500,000 clones in the sample, roughly four fifths were seen once. Source material: peripheral blood. The chain is built from TRBV5-5 and TRBJ2-2, with 9 bases identical to TRBD1. The TCR originated in a human donor with acute or convalescent COVID-19. The donor label of this sample is uncertain. The CDR3 DNA sequence: TGTGCCAGCAGCTTGGCGGACAGGGGCACCGGGGAGCTGTTTTTT. Protein product: CASSLADRGTGELFF.